This T cell receptor beta chain was identified during a study of shared clonotypes between healthy human individuals. Study-wide context: The study used three CD4 naive, three CD4 memory, two CD8 naive and one CD8 memory plate per donor.

General study points: Several donors held approximately 5% of naive CD4 clonotypes in common.

Germline V gene lookup returns CDR1 SGHNT and CDR2 YYREEE (reference sequence). V shed 4 bases, J shed 4 bases, and the junction held 4 bases outside the gene matches. The CDR3 consists of 14 residues. Original data processing: Junction-only immunoSEQ data arrived without quality scores, meaning filtering differed. TCRdb keeps only in-frame clones here, not all; method: immunoSEQ multiplex PCR. From that table come the V and J calls and clone size; the DNA was used to work out D and trimming. The sample lists some 2,500,000 clones, 93% occurring once. Details on this clone: The antigen is not known. Other DNA sequences of this sample code for an identical CDR3.

What was sequenced was naive CD4+ T cells from PBMCs. As for subset: CD45RA+ positively selected. This clonotype was sampled from a man between 18 and 29 years old in good health. Some clones in this sample may be carry-over from other donors' samples. This chain links TRBV5-4 with TRBJ1-3, with 8 bases fitting TRBD1. The CDR3: CASSPTGAGNTIYF. CDR3 nucleotide sequence: TGTGCCAGCAGCCCGACAGGGGCGGGAAACACCATATATTTT.